This TCR beta chain appears in the sequencing data of a study of PD-1 blockade in classical Hodgkin lymphoma. Study conclusions and caveats: Lower baseline TCR diversity marked trial partial responders and progressors.

Brentuximab vedotin exposure varied, and every patient relapsed after autologous stem cell transplantation. Best responses included complete response and partial response; otherwise, the best response was progressive disease. A remark on this clone: The antigen remains undetermined.

Method: immunoSEQ multiplex PCR; TCRdb's copy keeps in-frame clones and lacks some. The sample yields just under 100,000 clones, roughly 83% seen once. The CDR3 is made up of 11 amino acids. Germline V lookup: CDR1 SGHTA, CDR2 FQGNSA. Trimming removed 5 bases at V and 7 bases at J, with 7 bases between. The material was peripheral blood mononuclear cells (PBMCs), obtained at baseline. This sequence originates from a human donor with classical Hodgkin lymphoma. The V call is TRBV7-2, the J call TRBJ2-3, with D maybe TRBD2 (6 bases). This CDR3 reads CASSRGYTQYF. In DNA, the CDR3 is TGTGCCAGCAGCCGGGGGTATACGCAGTATTTT.